Listed here are 32 T cell receptor beta chains from one sample, sequenced in a study of type 1 and type 2 diabetes patients. Amplification started from genomic DNA. The TCR beta CDR3 region was amplified using 30 forward and 13 reverse primers. TCRdb used MiXCR to reprocess the multiplex PCR reads, holding one entry per CDR3 protein. Of fewer than 300,000 distinct CDR3 sequences listed, around 47% were seen once; the top ten hold roughly 15%. The specimen sequenced was peripheral blood mononuclear cells (PBMCs). The receptors were sampled from a man aged 18 to 35 with type 2 diabetes.

The rearrangement uses TRBV10-3 and TRBJ2-1; unclear D gene. With 3 bases removed from V and 5 bases from J, the gap between germline ends came to 8 bases. Germline V gene data show CDR1 as ENHRY and CDR2 as SYGVKD. CDR3 size: 13 residues. Here the CDR3 reads CAISEVVNNEQFF. DNA for the CDR3: TGTGCCATCAGTGAAGTGGTTAACAATGAGCAGTTCTTC.

This clonotype has a count of ten or more. The chain combines TRBV5-1 with TRBJ1-2; no definite D call. The CDR3 has 12 residues. Trimming left V 3 bases short and J 5 bases short, with 8 bases between. Per germline, CDR1 SGHRS and CDR2 YFSETQ. The CDR3 DNA is TGCGCCAGCAGCTACGAGCGGTATGGCTACACCTTC. Protein sequence: CASSYERYGYTF.

This clonotype was seen more than once but under ten times. V and J are TRBV19 and TRBJ2-1; D ambiguous. Trimming left V 7 bases short and J 0 bases short, with 7 bases between. The CDR3 totals 13 residues. Germline CDR1 is LNHDA and CDR2 is SQIVND (reference sequence). In nucleotides, the CDR3 is TGTGCCAGTACAGCTAGCTCCTACAATGAGCAGTTCTTC. This gives the protein CASTASSYNEQFF.

The chain recombines TRBV19 with TRBJ2-3, with 10 bases matching TRBD2. Unmatched junction bases numbered 2, after V lost 6 bases and J lost 2 bases. This CDR3 comprises 14 residues. Germline CDR1 reads LNHDA; CDR2 reads SQIVND (reference sequence). The CDR3: CASRLAGVTDTQYF. In nucleotides, the CDR3 is TGTGCCAGTAGGCTAGCGGGGGTCACAGATACGCAGTATTTT.

This clonotype was observed a single time. The V call is TRBV28, the J call TRBJ1-1; no reliable D call. The CDR3 runs 15 residues. From germline, CDR1 is MDHEN and CDR2 SYDVKM. The V gene lost 2 bases and the J gene lost 3 bases, with 13 bases spanning the gap. CDR3 coding DNA: TGTGCCAGCAGTTTAGTAACGCAGACATACACTGAAGCTTTCTTT. The encoded protein is CASSLVTQTYTEAFF.

Note on this clonotype: The final CDR3 position lacks the conserved phenylalanine or tryptophan, pointing to a likely read error. V is TRBV19 and J is TRBJ1-1, with unresolved D. The germline CDR1 and CDR2 sequences are LNHDA and SQIVND (reference sequence). Between the trimmed V and J ends, which lost 1 base and 9 bases, there was a span of 12 bases. The CDR3 is 13 residues long. This CDR3 reads CASSIVGAGQAFS. CDR3 DNA: TGTGCCAGTAGTATAGTCGGCGCCGGCCAAGCTTTCTCT.

J is TRBJ1-1 and V is TRBV27; 8 bases are a match to TRBD2. The J call is doubtful: the DNA matches TRBJ2-1 better. Germline-derived CDR1 and CDR2 are MNHEY and SMNVEV (reference sequence). The CDR3 totals 11 residues. CDR3: CASTREGEQFF. In DNA, the CDR3 is TGTGCCAGCACCCGGGAGGGAGAGCAGTTCTTC.

The V gene is TRBV9, the J gene TRBJ2-7, with TRBD2 identical over 11 bases. Germline lookup yields CDR1 SGDLS and CDR2 YYNGEE. V lost 4 bases and J lost 7; bases outside the gene matches: 7. The CDR3 is made up of 14 amino acids. The CDR3 bases are TGTGCCAGCAGCCTACTAGCGGGAGCGGAAGAGCAGTACTTC. It is translated as CASSLLAGAEEQYF. The full variable domain, its missing parts supplied by reference TRBV9 and TRBJ2-7, is DSGVTQTPKHLITATGQRVTLRCSPRSGDLSVYWYQQSLDQGLQFLIQYYNGEERAKGNILERFSAQQFPDLHSELNLSSLELGDSALYFCASSLLAGAEEQYFGPGTRLTVT.

The rearrangement links TRBV7-3 to TRBJ2-2; D gene uncertain. V was cut by 0 bases and J by 7 bases, with 9 bases left in between. Germline V gene sequence: CDR1 SGHTA, CDR2 FQGTGA. The CDR3 has 14 amino acids. CDR3 region: CASSLTYLDGELFF. CDR3 nucleotide sequence: TGTGCCAGCAGCTTAACGTATTTGGACGGGGAGCTGTTTTTT.

This clonotype has just one count. The chain links TRBV10-3 to TRBJ1-1, with 7 bases lining up with TRBD1. This CDR3 has 15 residues. The V gene end was trimmed by 7 bases and the J gene end by 2 bases; junction bases not matched to a gene: 10. Germline V gene data show CDR1 as ENHRY and CDR2 as SYGVKD. The CDR3 bases are TGTGCCATCAAAGTCCCGACAGGGTTAAACACTGAAGCTTTCTTT. As protein: CAIKVPTGLNTEAFF.

About this clonotype itself: Since a much larger clone is just one base distant, this may be a read error. The chain is built from TRBV2 and TRBJ2-6; no firm D call. Trimming removed 7 bases from V and 0 bases from J, with 10 bases in between. Germline V gives CDR1 SNHLY, CDR2 FYNNEI. This CDR3 spans 15 amino acids. The CDR3: CASNAKSSGANVLTF. The CDR3 DNA is TGTGCCAGCAACGCCAAGTCCTCTGGGGCCAACGTCCTGACTTTC. The full variable domain, with the rest looked up from reference TRBV2 and TRBJ2-6, is EPEVTQTPSHQVTQMGQEVILRCVPISNHLYFYWYRQILGQKVEFLVSFYNNEISEKSEIFDDQFSVERPDGSNFTLKIRSTKLEDSAMYFCASNAKSSGANVLTFGAGSRLTVL.

The sample holds a few counts of this clonotype. The chain uses TRBV18 and TRBJ2-7; perhaps TRBD2 as D (6 bases). This CDR3 contains 13 residues. V was pared by 4 bases and J by 3 bases, with 10 bases between. Germline V lookup: CDR1 KGHSH, CDR2 LQKENI. CDR3 bases: TGTGCCAGCTCACTAGCGGAATACTACGAGCAGTACTTC. Its translation: CASSLAEYYEQYF.

This chain joins TRBV10-3 and TRBJ2-7, with D unclear. CDR1 and CDR2 from the germline V gene are ENHRY and SYGVKD. Deletions cut 10 bases from V and 7 bases from J, with 14 bases between. CDR3 length equals 11 residues. In DNA, the CDR3 is TGTGCCACGAAGGGTAGTTTTGAGCAGTACTTC. Translated, it gives CATKGSFEQYF.

CDR3 nucleotides: TGTGCCAGCAGTTCCCAGACTAGCGGGAGGCGGTACGAGCAGTACTTC. Translation gives CASSSQTSGRRYEQYF. The chain employs TRBV27 and TRBJ2-7; 13 nucleotides match TRBD2. CDR3 length equals 16 residues. The germline V gene encodes CDR1 MNHEY and CDR2 SMNVEV (reference sequence). V shed 4 bases, J shed 4 bases, and the junction held 7 bases outside the gene matches.

This clonotype was observed a few times. The V and J genes are TRBV7-3 and TRBJ2-5, with D tentatively TRBD2 (5 bases). The V and J ends lost 8 bases and 4 bases respectively, with 8 bases between them. The V gene's germline CDR1 is SGHTA and CDR2 FQGTGA. This CDR3 is 11 amino acids long. CDR3 DNA: TGTGCCAGCGGCGAGGGAGAGACCCAGTACTTC. Protein sequence: CASGEGETQYF.

Regarding this clonotype: One end of the junction fails to match germline, which may point to a read error. The chain employs TRBV7-9 and TRBJ2-7; maybe TRBD2 (7 bases). The CDR3 is 15 residues long. Looked up from germline, CDR1 is SEHNR and CDR2 is FQNEAQ (reference sequence). CDR3 DNA: TGTGCCAGCAGCTTTTGGGGCGGGGGCCTCCGGGAGCAGTGCTTC. This encodes CASSFWGGGLREQCF.

This clonotype showed up just a few times. The rearrangement joins TRBV12-3 or TRBV12-4 to TRBJ2-7, with 7 bases identical to TRBD2. CDR3 size: 13 residues. Trimming removed 3 bases from V and 5 bases from J; junction bases left unmatched: 4. The CDR3 loop is CASSLGGNHEQYF. CDR3 in DNA: TGTGCCAGCAGTTTGGGGGGGAACCACGAGCAGTACTTC.

This clonotype was counted between two and nine times. The J gene is TRBJ2-7, the V gene TRBV7-2, with 8 bases that match TRBD2. J was trimmed by 6 bases and V by 1 base; bases with no gene match: 8. The CDR3 runs to 15 residues. Germline assignment: CDR1 SGHTA and CDR2 FQGNSA. CDR3 in amino acids: CASSLGVAGRGEQYF. In DNA, the CDR3 is TGTGCCAGCAGCTTAGGGGTAGCGGGAAGGGGCGAGCAGTACTTC.

The chain carries TRBV7-8 and TRBJ2-3; the match to TRBD2 covers 14 bases. The junction had 3 bases not matched to a gene; V was cut back by 3 bases and J by 4 bases. The CDR3 consists of 16 residues. The germline gives CDR1 SGHVS, CDR2 FQNEAQ. The CDR3 DNA is TGTGCCAGCAGCTTTAGACTAGCGGGGGGGCCAGATACGCAGTATTTT. This translates into CASSFRLAGGPDTQYF.

This clonotype has only a few counts. The chain uses TRBV20-1 and TRBJ2-7, with D tentatively TRBD2 (6 bases). Trimming removed 3 bases at V and 2 bases at J, with 14 bases between. Germline CDR1 and CDR2: DFQATT and SNEGSKA (reference sequence). The CDR3 is 14 amino acids. CDR3 in DNA: TGCAGTGCTAGCAGGGACTCCCCTACCTACGAGCAGTACTTC. It is translated as CSASRDSPTYEQYF.

The chain carries TRBV7-2 and TRBJ1-5; 9 bases match TRBD1. The CDR3 spans 14 residues. Losses at the gene ends were 1 base for V and 6 bases for J; bases not matched to a gene: 1. Germline CDR1 SGHTA, CDR2 FQGNSA. The CDR3 loop reads CASSLDRGPQPQHF. The DNA for the CDR3 is TGTGCCAGCAGCTTAGACAGGGGGCCTCAGCCCCAGCATTTT.

This clonotype showed up just a few times. The chain joins TRBV12-3 or TRBV12-4 to TRBJ1-2; D remains ambiguous. V was shortened by 0 bases and J by 5 bases, with 13 bases between the two germline ends. The CDR3 consists of 15 residues. CDR3 protein: CASSLAATALYGYTF. The CDR3 nucleotides are TGTGCCAGCAGTTTAGCCGCGACGGCTTTATATGGCTACACCTTC.

The chain combines TRBV24-1 with TRBJ2-5; possible D gene TRBD1, 7 bases. The CDR3 has 15 amino acids. Trimming left V 11 bases short and J 5 bases short, with 23 bases between. Germline CDR1 reads KGHDR; CDR2 reads SFDVKD. The DNA of the CDR3 is TGTGCCAGCGCCCCCAGGGGGGTGTTTAGGGAGACCCAGTACTTC. It specifies CASAPRGVFRETQYF.

This chain joins TRBV19 and TRBJ2-5; 10 bases are a match to TRBD1. The CDR3 totals 16 residues. Per germline, CDR1 LNHDA and CDR2 SQIVND (reference sequence). J was trimmed by 4 bases and V by 6 bases; bases with no gene match: 11. The CDR3 DNA follows: TGTGCCAGTAGCCCCGGGACAGGGGATAGTGGAGAGACCCAGTACTTC. This gives the protein CASSPGTGDSGETQYF.

At least ten counts were recorded for this clonotype. The chain carries TRBV7-8 and TRBJ1-1, with D hard to call. Germline CDR1 and CDR2: SGHVS and FQNEAQ. The CDR3 has 13 residues. The germline V and J ends were trimmed by 4 bases and 0 bases, with 6 bases remaining between them. This chain's CDR3 is CASSYRVNTEAFF. DNA for the CDR3: TGTGCCAGCAGCTACCGGGTGAACACTGAAGCTTTCTTT.

CDR3 bases: TGTGCCAGCAGCTTAAACACAGGGTTAGATCTTCAAGAGACCCAGTACTTC. Encoded protein: CASSLNTGLDLQETQYF. This chain joins TRBV7-9 and TRBJ2-5; TRBD1 is a possible D gene (6 bases). The V gene's germline CDR1 is SEHNR and CDR2 FQNEAQ (reference sequence). The length of the CDR3 is 17 residues. Trimming left V 2 bases short and J 2 bases short, with 18 bases between.

Worth noting for this clonotype: A junction boundary mismatches the germline segment, possibly from a read error. This CDR3 is CASSVGEPNEKLFF. The DNA of the CDR3 is TGTGCCAGTAGCGTAGGGGAACCTAATGAAAAACTGTTTTTT. The rearrangement joins TRBV9 to TRBJ1-4; D is perhaps TRBD1 (5 bases). The CDR3 runs 14 residues. Germline loops: CDR1 SGDLS, CDR2 YYNGEE.

This clonotype turned up a few times. The V gene is TRBV4-2, the J gene TRBJ2-7, with 9 positions matching TRBD2. Germline trimming cut 0 bases from V and 3 bases from J; bases unmatched to any gene: 3. In germline, CDR1 is LGHNA, CDR2 YNFKEQ. The CDR3 is 15 amino acids. The CDR3 is CASSQENSGGYEQYF. For the CDR3, the DNA is TGTGCCAGCAGCCAAGAAAATAGCGGGGGCTACGAGCAGTACTTC.

The chain couples TRBV12-3 or TRBV12-4 to TRBJ1-1; D unresolved. V was clipped by 4 bases and J by 1 base, with 10 bases between them. The CDR3 has 14 residues. For the CDR3, the DNA is TGTGCCAGCAGTTCCCGGGCCTCGAACACTGAAGCTTTCTTT. It encodes CASSSRASNTEAFF.

The chain carries TRBV28 and TRBJ1-1; no clear D gene. Looked up from germline, CDR1 is MDHEN and CDR2 is SYDVKM. There are 15 residues in the CDR3. Trimming pared 3 bases from V and 3 bases from J, leaving 14 bases between. The CDR3 sequence is CASSFDADGYTEAFF. The CDR3 bases are TGTGCCAGCAGTTTTGATGCGGACGGGTACACTGAAGCTTTCTTT.

V gene TRBV7-8 combines with J gene TRBJ2-7; the match to TRBD2 covers 7 bases. The CDR3 runs to 15 residues. CDR1 and CDR2 from the germline V gene are SGHVS and FQNEAQ. J lost 0 bases, V lost 6 bases, and 8 bases had no gene match. The DNA of the CDR3 is TGTGCCAGCAGGACCTCTGGCGGGAGCTCCTACGAGCAGTACTTC. Protein sequence: CASRTSGGSSYEQYF.

The chain joins TRBV29-1 to TRBJ1-4, with D tentatively TRBD1 (5 bases). Trimming stripped 4 bases from V and 7 bases from J, with 16 bases between. The CDR3 sequence is 14 residues long. CDR1 SQVTM and CDR2 ANQGSEA come from the germline V gene. The DNA for the CDR3 is TGCAGCGTTGCAGAGCGGGGGGGTGGTGAAAAACTGTTTTTT. The encoded protein is CSVAERGGGEKLFF.